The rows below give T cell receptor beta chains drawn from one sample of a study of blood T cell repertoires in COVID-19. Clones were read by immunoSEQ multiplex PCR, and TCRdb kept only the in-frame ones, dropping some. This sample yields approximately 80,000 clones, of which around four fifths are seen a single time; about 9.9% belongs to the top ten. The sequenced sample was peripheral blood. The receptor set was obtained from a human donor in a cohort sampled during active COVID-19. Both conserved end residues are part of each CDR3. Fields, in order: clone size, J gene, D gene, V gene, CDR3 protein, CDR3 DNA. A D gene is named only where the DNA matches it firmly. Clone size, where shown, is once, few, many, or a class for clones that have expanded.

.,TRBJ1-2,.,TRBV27,CASSLNRVSGYTF,TGTGCCAGCAGTTTAAACAGGGTTAGCGGCTACACCTTC
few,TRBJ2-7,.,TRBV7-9,CASSPPTYEQYF,TGTGCCAGCAGCCCCCCGACATACGAGCAGTACTTC
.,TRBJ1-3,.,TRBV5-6,CASSFRSGNTIYF,TGTGCCAGTTCTTTTCGCTCTGGAAACACCATATATTTT
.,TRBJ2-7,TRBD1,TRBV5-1,CASSTTGEPYEQYF,TGCGCCAGCAGCACGACAGGGGAGCCCTACGAGCAGTACTTC
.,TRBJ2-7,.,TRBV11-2,CASSWQEVYEQYF,TGTGCCAGCAGCTGGCAGGAGGTCTACGAGCAGTACTTC
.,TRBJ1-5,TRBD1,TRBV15,CATQSGQGTGNQPQHF,TGTGCCACCCAATCCGGACAGGGTACGGGCAATCAGCCCCAGCATTTT
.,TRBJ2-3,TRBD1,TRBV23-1,CARRGLNTDTQYF,TGCGCCAGAAGGGGGCTAAACACAGATACGCAGTATTTT
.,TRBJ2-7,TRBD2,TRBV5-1,CASSWTGTSGGEQYF,TGCGCCAGCAGCTGGACTGGGACTAGCGGGGGCGAGCAGTACTTC
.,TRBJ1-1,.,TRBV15,CATSRDGHTEAFF,TGTGCCACCAGCAGAGATGGCCATACTGAAGCTTTCTTT
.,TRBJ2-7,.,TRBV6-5,CASSIQWDNSYEQYF,TGTGCCAGCAGTATCCAGTGGGACAACTCCTACGAGCAGTACTTC
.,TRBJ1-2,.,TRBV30,CAWSPVPNYGYTF,TGTGCCTGGAGTCCAGTCCCTAACTATGGCTACACCTTC